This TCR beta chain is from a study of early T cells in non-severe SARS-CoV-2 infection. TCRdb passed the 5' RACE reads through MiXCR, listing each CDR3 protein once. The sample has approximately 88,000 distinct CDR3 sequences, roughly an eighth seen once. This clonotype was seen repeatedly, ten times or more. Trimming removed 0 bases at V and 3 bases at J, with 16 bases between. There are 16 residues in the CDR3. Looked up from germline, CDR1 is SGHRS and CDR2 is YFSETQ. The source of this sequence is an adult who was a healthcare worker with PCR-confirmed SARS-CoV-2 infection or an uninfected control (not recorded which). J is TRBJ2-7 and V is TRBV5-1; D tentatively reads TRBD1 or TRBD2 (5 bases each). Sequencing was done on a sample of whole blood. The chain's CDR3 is CASSLAGAGFDYEQYF. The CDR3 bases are TGCGCCAGCAGCTTGGCCGGGGCGGGCTTTGACTACGAGCAGTACTTC.